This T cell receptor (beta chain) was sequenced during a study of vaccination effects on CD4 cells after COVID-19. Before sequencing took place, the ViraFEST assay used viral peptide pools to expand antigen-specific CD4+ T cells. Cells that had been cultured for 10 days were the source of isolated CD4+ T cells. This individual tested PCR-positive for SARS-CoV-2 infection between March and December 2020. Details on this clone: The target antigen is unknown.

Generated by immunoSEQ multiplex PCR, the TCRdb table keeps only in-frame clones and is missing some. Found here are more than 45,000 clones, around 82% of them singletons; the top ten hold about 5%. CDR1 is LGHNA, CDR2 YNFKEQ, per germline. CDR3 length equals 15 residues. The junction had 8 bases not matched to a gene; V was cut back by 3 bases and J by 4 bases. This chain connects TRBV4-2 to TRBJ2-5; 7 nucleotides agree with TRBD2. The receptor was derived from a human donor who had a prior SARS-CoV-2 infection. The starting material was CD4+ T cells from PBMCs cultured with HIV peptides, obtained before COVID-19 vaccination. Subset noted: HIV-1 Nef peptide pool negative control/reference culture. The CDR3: CASSQTSLASETQYF. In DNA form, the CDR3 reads TGTGCCAGCAGCCAGACTAGCTTGGCGTCAGAGACCCAGTACTTC.